This T cell receptor (beta chain) was found in a study of technical replicates of blood from a handful of donors. The protocol was immunoSEQ multiplex PCR, while the TCRdb copy is restricted to in-frame clones and leaves out a portion. Of some 15,000 clones listed, 80% to 90% were seen once; the top ten hold about 12%. Germline CDR1 is WNHNN and CDR2 is SYGVQD (reference sequence). Unmatched junction bases numbered 6, after V lost 2 bases and J lost 7 bases. The CDR3 extends over 14 amino acids. The chain couples TRBV10-1 to TRBJ2-5, with 8 bases matching TRBD2. This sequence originates from a human donor in good health. What was sequenced was PBMCs. The DNA for the CDR3 is TGCGCCAGCAGTGAGATGGGTAGCGGGGTGACCCAGTACTTC. Amino acids: CASSEMGSGVTQYF.